This T cell receptor beta chain was recovered during a study of shared clonotypes between healthy human individuals. Trimming removed 1 base from V and 3 bases from J, with 10 bases in between. The CDR3 is 15 residues long. Per the germline V gene, CDR1 is SGHRS and CDR2 is YFSETQ. Using immunoSEQ multiplex PCR, the repertoire was profiled, and TCRdb retains in-frame clones only, with some absent. There are fewer than 1.8 million clones in the sample; 97% to 99% occur only once, and around 0.33% lies in the top ten. The source material was naive CD4+ T cells sorted from blood. Subset in this sample: CD45RA+ positively selected. V usage is TRBV5-1 and J usage is TRBJ2-2; the D is unclear. This TCR derives from a young man in good health. The CDR3 nucleotides are TGCGCCAGCAGCTTGCTTAGAACCGACACCGGGGAGCTGTTTTTT. Translation: CASSLLRTDTGELFF.